Sequencing of this T cell receptor (beta chain) was carried out in a study of T cell responses to AZD1222 COVID-19 vaccine. To note about this clone: What it binds is unknown.

Samples with a second dose at about 4 or about 12 weeks were pooled together. Sequencing used immunoSEQ multiplex PCR; TCRdb keeps in-frame clones, though not all of them. The data show some 170,000 clones, 88% seen once. The study, taken as a whole, reports: A rise in Spike-specific TCR breadth and depth followed two AZD1222 doses. CD4 TCRs associated with vaccination spanned spike, dominating at 160-218 and 743-854.

CDR1 SGHDT and CDR2 YYEEEE come from the germline V gene. This CDR3 has 11 residues. V was cut by 2 bases and J by 5 bases, with 4 bases left in between. The starting material was peripheral blood, obtained 28 days after the second AZD1222 dose. The TCR originated in an adult who received the AZD1222 COVID-19 vaccine. The V gene is TRBV5-6, the J gene TRBJ2-5, with D uncertain. The CDR3 protein is CASSFRETQYF. The DNA for the CDR3 is TGTGCCAGCAGCTTCAGGGAGACCCAGTACTTC.